Listed below are T cell receptor beta chains from one sample, sequenced in a study of post-analysis software for immune sequencing data. TCRdb processed the PCR reads anew with MiXCR; each CDR3 protein has one entry. The sample lists about 430,000 distinct CDR3 sequences; 35% to 45% were seen once. Sequenced: blood. The receptors were gathered from a girl aged 2 to 9 with multiple sclerosis. The CDR3 runs from the conserved cysteine through the conserved F or W. D genes are given only for firm matches. Clone size appears in some rows only: once, few, many, or a class for an expanded clone.

j_call: TRBJ2-1; d_call: NA; clone_size: NA; v_call: TRBV20-1; cdr3_aa: CSANRVLALLSYNEQFF; cdr3_nt: TGCAGTGCTAATCGGGTCCTGGCTCTCCTTTCCTACAATGAGCAGTTCTTC
j_call: TRBJ1-5; d_call: TRBD1; clone_size: few; v_call: TRBV7-2; cdr3_aa: CASAGQGNQPQHF; cdr3_nt: TGTGCCAGCGCCGGACAGGGCAATCAGCCCCAGCATTTT
j_call: TRBJ2-7; d_call: TRBD1; clone_size: few; v_call: TRBV20-1; cdr3_aa: CSAKRTGSYEQYF; cdr3_nt: TGCAGTGCTAAACGGACAGGATCCTACGAGCAGTACTTC
j_call: TRBJ2-3; d_call: NA; clone_size: NA; v_call: TRBV12-3/TRBV12-4; cdr3_aa: CASRLWGAGVADTQYF; cdr3_nt: TGTGCCAGCAGACTCTGGGGGGCCGGGGTGGCAGATACGCAGTATTTT
j_call: TRBJ1-4; d_call: NA; clone_size: NA; v_call: TRBV29-1; cdr3_aa: CSVEGRAGEKLFF; cdr3_nt: TGCAGCGTTGAAGGCAGGGCGGGTGAAAAACTGTTTTTT
j_call: TRBJ2-5; d_call: NA; clone_size: many; v_call: TRBV11-2; cdr3_aa: CASSSEGETQYF; cdr3_nt: TGTGCCAGCAGCTCCGAGGGGGAGACCCAGTACTTC
j_call: TRBJ2-3; d_call: TRBD2; clone_size: NA; v_call: TRBV7-2; cdr3_aa: CASSPPAGGADTQYF; cdr3_nt: TGTGCCAGCAGCCCCCCAGCGGGGGGGGCAGATACGCAGTATTTT
j_call: TRBJ1-5; d_call: NA; clone_size: many; v_call: TRBV4-1; cdr3_aa: CASSQAAGGTQPQHF; cdr3_nt: TGCGCCAGCAGCCAAGCCGCGGGGGGAACTCAGCCCCAGCATTTT
j_call: TRBJ2-5; d_call: TRBD1; clone_size: few; v_call: TRBV20-1; cdr3_aa: CSATRTGTGMETQYF; cdr3_nt: TGCAGTGCTACAAGAACCGGGACAGGGATGGAGACCCAGTACTTC
j_call: TRBJ1-2; d_call: NA; clone_size: NA; v_call: TRBV7-9; cdr3_aa: CASSLGLSAGSYGYTF; cdr3_nt: TGTGCCAGCAGCTTAGGCCTCTCGGCAGGCTCCTATGGCTACACCTTC
j_call: TRBJ2-5; d_call: NA; clone_size: few; v_call: TRBV20-1; cdr3_aa: CSASRVADQETQYF; cdr3_nt: TGCAGTGCTAGTCGGGTAGCGGATCAAGAGACCCAGTACTTC
j_call: TRBJ2-3; d_call: TRBD2; clone_size: NA; v_call: TRBV12-5; cdr3_aa: CASGSLGLAGDTDTQYF; cdr3_nt: TGTGCTAGTGGTTCGCTCGGACTAGCGGGGGACACAGATACGCAGTATTTT
j_call: TRBJ2-5; d_call: TRBD1; clone_size: NA; v_call: TRBV5-1; cdr3_aa: CASRPTGGPGVETQYF; cdr3_nt: TGCGCCAGCAGACCTACAGGGGGCCCAGGCGTTGAGACCCAGTACTTC
j_call: TRBJ2-4; d_call: NA; clone_size: many; v_call: TRBV29-1; cdr3_aa: CSVEGGPLGGLYF; cdr3_nt: TGCAGCGTTGAAGGGGGCCCCCTCGGTGGTTTGTACTTC
j_call: TRBJ2-1; d_call: NA; clone_size: NA; v_call: TRBV3-1; cdr3_aa: CASSRQGGAERSSYNEQFF; cdr3_nt: TGTGCCAGCAGCCGTCAGGGAGGAGCAGAAAGGAGCTCCTACAATGAGCAGTTCTTC
j_call: TRBJ2-1; d_call: TRBD2; clone_size: few; v_call: TRBV18; cdr3_aa: CASSPGASGRNEQFF; cdr3_nt: TGTGCCAGCTCACCCGGGGCTAGCGGGAGAAATGAGCAGTTCTTC
j_call: TRBJ2-5; d_call: TRBD2; clone_size: NA; v_call: TRBV10-3; cdr3_aa: CAISGERGGTRETQYF; cdr3_nt: TGTGCCATCAGTGGGGAACGCGGGGGGACACGAGAGACCCAGTACTTC
j_call: TRBJ2-7; d_call: NA; clone_size: NA; v_call: TRBV20-1; cdr3_aa: CSARMSGITGEQYF; cdr3_nt: TGCAGTGCTAGGATGAGTGGGATAACCGGCGAGCAGTACTTC
j_call: TRBJ2-5; d_call: NA; clone_size: NA; v_call: TRBV20-1; cdr3_aa: CSATTGLSTKETQYF; cdr3_nt: TGCAGTGCCACTACGGGACTCTCAACGAAAGAGACCCAGTACTTC
j_call: TRBJ2-1; d_call: TRBD2; clone_size: NA; v_call: TRBV4-1; cdr3_aa: CASSQEKRGGLNEQFF; cdr3_nt: TGCGCCAGCAGCCAAGAAAAGCGGGGCGGATTGAATGAGCAGTTCTTC
j_call: TRBJ2-7; d_call: NA; clone_size: few; v_call: TRBV7-2; cdr3_aa: CAIYQGYEQYF; cdr3_nt: TGTGCCATCTACCAAGGGTACGAGCAGTACTTC
j_call: TRBJ1-1; d_call: NA; clone_size: few; v_call: TRBV6-5; cdr3_aa: CASSYSTNTEAFF; cdr3_nt: TGTGCCAGCAGTTACTCTACGAACACTGAAGCTTTCTTT
j_call: TRBJ2-1; d_call: NA; clone_size: few; v_call: TRBV13; cdr3_aa: CASSKPTPGLGYNEQFF; cdr3_nt: TGTGCCAGCAGCAAGCCAACACCGGGACTGGGCTACAATGAGCAGTTCTTC
j_call: TRBJ2-7; d_call: TRBD2; clone_size: NA; v_call: TRBV6-5; cdr3_aa: CASSYLREGYYEQYF; cdr3_nt: TGTGCCAGCAGTTACTTGAGGGAGGGATACTACGAGCAGTACTTC
j_call: TRBJ2-5; d_call: NA; clone_size: NA; v_call: TRBV28; cdr3_aa: CASSWTQETQYF; cdr3_nt: TGTGCCAGCAGTTGGACACAAGAGACCCAGTACTTC
j_call: TRBJ1-4; d_call: NA; clone_size: once; v_call: TRBV20-1; cdr3_aa: CSVLGDPRKLFF; cdr3_nt: TGCAGTGTGCTAGGGGACCCGCGAAAACTGTTTTTT
j_call: TRBJ1-4; d_call: NA; clone_size: few; v_call: TRBV7-2; cdr3_aa: CASSARGGVGEKLFF; cdr3_nt: TGTGCCAGCAGCGCTCGCGGGGGCGTTGGGGAAAAACTGTTTTTT
j_call: TRBJ2-5; d_call: TRBD2; clone_size: NA; v_call: TRBV13; cdr3_aa: CASSSPRLAGGNEQYF; cdr3_nt: TGTGCCAGCAGCTCACCACGACTAGCGGGGGGCAATGAGCAGTACTTC
j_call: TRBJ2-5; d_call: TRBD2; clone_size: few; v_call: TRBV7-9; cdr3_aa: CASSLVAGDQETQYF; cdr3_nt: TGTGCCAGCAGCTTAGTGGCGGGGGACCAAGAGACCCAGTACTTC
j_call: TRBJ2-2; d_call: NA; clone_size: NA; v_call: TRBV6-6; cdr3_aa: CASHSFLYSPNTGELFF; cdr3_nt: TGTGCCAGCCATTCCTTTTTGTATTCACCGAACACCGGGGAGCTGTTTTTT
j_call: TRBJ1-2; d_call: TRBD1; clone_size: NA; v_call: TRBV6-5; cdr3_aa: CASSSPGQDPWGYTF; cdr3_nt: TGTGCCAGCAGTTCCCCGGGACAGGACCCTTGGGGCTACACCTTC
j_call: TRBJ1-5; d_call: TRBD1; clone_size: NA; v_call: TRBV29-1; cdr3_aa: CSAPPIRDRHQPQHF; cdr3_nt: TGCAGCGCCCCACCTATCCGGGACAGACATCAGCCCCAGCATTTT
j_call: TRBJ2-7; d_call: NA; clone_size: few; v_call: TRBV4-2; cdr3_aa: CASSQVDSGLPYEQYF; cdr3_nt: TGTGCCAGCAGCCAAGTTGATAGCGGCCTTCCCTACGAGCAGTACTTC
j_call: TRBJ2-3; d_call: NA; clone_size: many; v_call: TRBV5-8; cdr3_aa: CASSLWVEFTDTQYF; cdr3_nt: TGTGCCAGCAGCTTGTGGGTAGAATTCACAGATACGCAGTATTTT
j_call: TRBJ2-7; d_call: NA; clone_size: NA; v_call: TRBV20-1; cdr3_aa: CSASGLTSSLYEQYF; cdr3_nt: TGCAGTGCTAGTGGTCTGACTAGTTCCCTCTACGAGCAGTACTTC
j_call: TRBJ2-5; d_call: TRBD2; clone_size: NA; v_call: TRBV4-2; cdr3_aa: CASSRGTSGGLYQETQYF; cdr3_nt: TGTGCCAGCAGCCGGGGGACTAGCGGGGGCCTATACCAAGAGACCCAGTACTTC
j_call: TRBJ1-5; d_call: NA; clone_size: NA; v_call: TRBV30; cdr3_aa: CAWSASGTNQPQHF; cdr3_nt: TGTGCCTGGAGCGCATCAGGGACCAATCAGCCCCAGCATTTT
j_call: TRBJ2-5; d_call: TRBD1; clone_size: NA; v_call: TRBV10-3; cdr3_aa: CAISLRTGGWETQYF; cdr3_nt: TGTGCCATCAGTCTAAGGACAGGGGGTTGGGAGACCCAGTACTTC
j_call: TRBJ2-5; d_call: TRBD1; clone_size: few; v_call: TRBV28; cdr3_aa: CASSLSFRDRSEQETQYF; cdr3_nt: TGTGCCAGCAGTTTATCATTCCGGGACAGAAGTGAACAAGAGACCCAGTACTTC
j_call: TRBJ1-6; d_call: NA; clone_size: few; v_call: TRBV14; cdr3_aa: CASSQDSQRPFPLHF; cdr3_nt: TGTGCCAGCAGCCAAGACTCACAGCGACCTTTCCCCCTCCACTTT
j_call: TRBJ2-7; d_call: NA; clone_size: NA; v_call: TRBV4-3; cdr3_aa: CASSQNSQFSEQYF; cdr3_nt: TGCGCCAGCAGCCAAAACTCCCAGTTTTCCGAGCAGTACTTC
j_call: TRBJ1-2; d_call: NA; clone_size: many; v_call: TRBV7-6; cdr3_aa: CASSPNSGQAYGYTF; cdr3_nt: TGTGCCAGCAGCCCAAATAGCGGGCAGGCCTATGGCTACACCTTC
j_call: TRBJ1-1; d_call: NA; clone_size: few; v_call: TRBV15; cdr3_aa: CATSRTSNTEAFF; cdr3_nt: TGTGCCACCAGCAGGACCTCGAACACTGAAGCTTTCTTT
j_call: TRBJ1-1; d_call: NA; clone_size: once; v_call: TRBV29-1; cdr3_aa: CSVDRRQLRGTFF; cdr3_nt: TGCAGCGTGGACCGTCGACAATTAAGAGGAACTTTCTTT
j_call: TRBJ2-3; d_call: TRBD1; clone_size: NA; v_call: TRBV24-1; cdr3_aa: CATSAWDRGTDTQYF; cdr3_nt: TGTGCCACCAGTGCTTGGGACAGGGGGACAGATACGCAGTATTTT
j_call: TRBJ2-5; d_call: TRBD1; clone_size: NA; v_call: TRBV5-5; cdr3_aa: CASSLAGTGNQETQYF; cdr3_nt: TGTGCCAGCAGCTTGGCCGGGACAGGGAACCAAGAGACCCAGTACTTC
j_call: TRBJ2-2; d_call: TRBD2; clone_size: many; v_call: TRBV5-1; cdr3_aa: CASSSWEGRTGELFF; cdr3_nt: TGCGCCAGCAGTTCTTGGGAGGGACGGACCGGGGAGCTGTTTTTT
j_call: TRBJ2-7; d_call: NA; clone_size: NA; v_call: TRBV6-6; cdr3_aa: CASSPNFGGGEQYF; cdr3_nt: TGTGCCAGCAGTCCAAACTTTGGGGGAGGCGAGCAGTACTTC
j_call: TRBJ2-7; d_call: TRBD1; clone_size: NA; v_call: TRBV29-1; cdr3_aa: CSVRDRVLGQYF; cdr3_nt: TGCAGCGTCCGCGACAGGGTATTAGGGCAGTACTTC
j_call: TRBJ1-1; d_call: TRBD1; clone_size: NA; v_call: TRBV29-1; cdr3_aa: CSAVGQGAVGTEAFF; cdr3_nt: TGCAGCGCCGTAGGACAGGGGGCTGTAGGCACTGAAGCTTTCTTT
j_call: TRBJ2-7; d_call: TRBD2; clone_size: few; v_call: TRBV6-1; cdr3_aa: CASSPPRGRDSSYEQYF; cdr3_nt: TGTGCCAGCAGCCCCCCCCGCGGGAGGGATAGCTCCTACGAGCAGTACTTC
j_call: TRBJ2-5; d_call: TRBD2; clone_size: NA; v_call: TRBV7-2; cdr3_aa: CACSFGAGGRIRETQYF; cdr3_nt: TGTGCCTGCAGCTTTGGGGCGGGCGGGAGAATTAGAGAGACCCAGTACTTC
j_call: TRBJ2-3; d_call: NA; clone_size: few; v_call: TRBV7-3; cdr3_aa: CASSLTGRGDTQYF; cdr3_nt: TGTGCCAGCAGCTTAACGGGGCGGGGCGATACGCAGTATTTT